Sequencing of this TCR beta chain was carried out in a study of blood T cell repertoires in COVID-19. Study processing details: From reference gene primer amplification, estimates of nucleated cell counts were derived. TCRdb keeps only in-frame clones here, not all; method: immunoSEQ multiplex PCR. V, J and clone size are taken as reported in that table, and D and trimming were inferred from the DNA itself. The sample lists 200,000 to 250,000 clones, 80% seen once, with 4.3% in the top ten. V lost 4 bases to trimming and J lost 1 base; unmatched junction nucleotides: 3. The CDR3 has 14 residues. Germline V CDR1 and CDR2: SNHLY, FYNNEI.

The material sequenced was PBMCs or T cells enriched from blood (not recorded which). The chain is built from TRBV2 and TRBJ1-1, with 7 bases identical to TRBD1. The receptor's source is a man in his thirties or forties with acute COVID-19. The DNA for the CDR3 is TGTGCCAGCAGTGCGGGACAGTCGAACACTGAAGCTTTCTTT. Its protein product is CASSAGQSNTEAFF.